This TCR beta chain was identified during a study of T cell repertoires in cytomegalovirus infection. The study's findings and limits: CMV-specific HLA-C-restricted TCR beta clonotypes dominated the ex vivo response.

This clonotype has a handful of counts. Its target is unknown. TCRdb fed the reads into MiXCR, producing one record per CDR3 protein. The repertoire has about a million distinct CDR3 sequences, 30% to 40% of them found once; the top ten carry around 15%. This receptor was taken from a human donor in good health (CMV status not recorded). Some clones in this sample may be carry-over from other donors' samples. This sample comprised cultured CD8+ T cells from PBMCs, obtained from culture after CMV antigen stimulation.

Here the CDR3 DNA reads TGTGCCAGCAGTTTTAAAAATATAGGCTATGGCTACACCTTC. Translated: CASSFKNIGYGYTF. The V and J genes are TRBV12-3 or TRBV12-4 and TRBJ1-2; D gene unclear. Between the trimmed V and J ends, which lost 3 bases and 4 bases, there was a span of 12 bases. This CDR3 contains 14 residues.